Below, 30 T cell receptor beta chains from the same sample are listed, as sequenced in a study of T cells in localized non-small cell lung cancer. Method: immunoSEQ multiplex PCR; TCRdb's copy keeps in-frame clones and lacks some. The sample has 20,000 to 25,000 clones, more than 75% seen once; the top ten hold around 5.7%. The sample consisted of PBMCs, taken before any cancer treatment. The receptors derive from a man aged 40 to 75 with stage II lung adenocarcinoma.

CDR3 nucleotides: TGTGCCAGCAGCTTAGCAGGGAGGTGGCATGGCTACACCTTC. Amino acid sequence: CASSLAGRWHGYTF. This chain links TRBV7-2 with TRBJ1-2; D unclear. Germline V gene lookup returns CDR1 SGHTA and CDR2 FQGNSA. The CDR3 has 14 amino acids. V lost 0 bases and J lost 6, with 11 bases in between.

The V and J genes are TRBV10-3 and TRBJ2-7, with D possibly being TRBD2 (6 bases). CDR1 ENHRY and CDR2 SYGVKD come from the germline V gene. The V end lost 2 bases, the J end lost 1 base, and 12 bases lay between the germline ends. This CDR3 spans 15 amino acids. The CDR3 region has the DNA TGTGCCATCAGTGAGGGTGGCGGGAATTCCTACGAGCAGTACTTC. Amino acid sequence: CAISEGGGNSYEQYF.

The rearrangement joins TRBV4-3 to TRBJ1-5; D not certain. Per germline, CDR1 LGHNA and CDR2 YSLEER. V was trimmed by 0 bases and J by 6 bases, leaving 6 bases between them. The CDR3 is made up of 13 amino acids. As DNA, the CDR3 is TGCGCCAGCAGCCAAGATTGGGGTCAGCCCCAGCATTTT. It is translated as CASSQDWGQPQHF.

The chain has TRBV18 and TRBJ1-4; D is unresolved. Germline V gives CDR1 KGHSH, CDR2 LQKENI. V was trimmed by 3 bases and J by 0 bases, leaving 5 bases between them. The CDR3 totals 14 residues. CDR3 DNA: TGTGCCAGCTCACCTGGTGCAACTAATGAAAAACTGTTTTTT. Translation: CASSPGATNEKLFF.

The gene calls are TRBV10-1 and TRBJ2-3; D possibly corresponds to TRBD1 (6 bases). Trimming left V 1 base short and J 0 bases short, with 26 bases between. The CDR3 is 21 residues long. Looked up from germline, CDR1 is WNHNN and CDR2 is SYGVQD (reference sequence). The CDR3 reads CASSELRDKKDKNPSTDTQYF. The CDR3 nucleotides read TGCGCCAGCAGTGAGTTACGGGACAAAAAAGACAAGAACCCTAGCACAGATACGCAGTATTTT.

The V gene is TRBV6-1, the J gene TRBJ1-1; tentatively, D is TRBD1 (6 bases). In germline, CDR1 is MNHNS, CDR2 SASEGT. The CDR3 runs 14 residues. V lost 10 bases, J lost 1 base, and 16 bases lay in between. CDR3: CAIQEGQTNTEAFF. DNA for the CDR3: TGTGCCATCCAGGAAGGACAGACGAACACTGAAGCTTTCTTT.

This clone turned up a few times. The chain uses TRBV5-6 and TRBJ2-5; D gene ambiguous. V gave up 6 bases and J gave up 5 bases, with 11 bases separating them. The germline CDR1 and CDR2 sequences are SGHDT and YYEEEE. The CDR3 consists of 12 residues. In DNA form, the CDR3 reads TGTGCCAGCACCCGCCTCGGGGAGACCCAGTACTTC. This gives the protein CASTRLGETQYF.

The chain employs TRBV4-1 and TRBJ2-1, with 8 nucleotides matching TRBD2. This CDR3 comprises 15 residues. Trimming cost V 6 bases and J 8 bases; bases outside gene matches: 12. From germline, CDR1 is MGHRA and CDR2 YSYEKL. CDR3 sequence (DNA): TGCGCCAGCAGGAGGCTGGCGGGAGGATCAGATGAGCAGTTCTTC. It codes for CASRRLAGGSDEQFF.

The rearrangement joins TRBV5-4 to TRBJ2-3; 11 bases match TRBD2. Trimming took 4 bases from V and 4 from J; bases not matched to a gene: 8. This CDR3 spans 16 amino acids. The germline gives CDR1 SGHNT, CDR2 YYREEE (reference sequence). The CDR3 reads CASSPVAGGVADTQYF. CDR3 nucleotides: TGTGCCAGCAGCCCCGTAGCGGGAGGGGTGGCAGATACGCAGTATTTT.

The chain's CDR3 is CASSSKQGGSYNEQFF. CDR3 nucleotides: TGTGCCAGCAGCTCAAAACAGGGGGGTTCCTACAATGAGCAGTTCTTC. V and J are TRBV7-2 and TRBJ2-1; 8 nucleotides match TRBD1. From germline, CDR1 is SGHTA and CDR2 FQGNSA. The length of the CDR3 is 16 residues. V shed 4 bases and J 1 base; nucleotides not matched to a gene: 6.

The CDR3 sequence: CASSLNQRGTDNEQFF. The CDR3 DNA reads TGTGCCAGCAGCTTAAACCAGCGGGGGACGGACAATGAGCAGTTCTTC. The chain recombines TRBV7-3 with TRBJ2-1; 8 bases line up with TRBD2. The length of the CDR3 is 16 residues. Unmatched junction bases numbered 7, after V lost 1 base and J lost 5 bases. Germline CDR1 is SGHTA and CDR2 is FQGTGA.

This rearrangement joins TRBV10-3 to TRBJ2-5; D gene unclear. V shed 5 bases and J shed 5 bases, with 6 bases lying between them. The length of the CDR3 is 11 residues. CDR1 ENHRY and CDR2 SYGVKD come from the germline V gene. The CDR3 spells CAISLKETQYF. The CDR3 bases are TGTGCCATCAGTCTGAAGGAGACCCAGTACTTC.

The rearrangement uses TRBV6-1 and TRBJ1-3, with D hard to call. Germline lookup yields CDR1 MNHNS and CDR2 SASEGT. CDR3 length: 16 residues. V gave up 0 bases and J gave up 0 bases, with 9 bases separating them. Here the CDR3 DNA reads TGTGCCAGCAGTGAAGCGCTACGAAGCTCTGGAAACACCATATATTTT. Amino acids: CASSEALRSSGNTIYF.

The count of this clone is one. The chain is built from TRBV4-3 and TRBJ2-7, with 7 bases that match TRBD1. After removal of 0 bases from V and 0 bases from J, the junction contained 5 bases not matched to a gene. The CDR3 spans 16 residues. Germline V CDR1 and CDR2: LGHNA, YSLEER. The CDR3 loop reads CASSQEQGVLSYEQYF. The CDR3 nucleotides read TGCGCCAGCAGCCAAGAGCAGGGGGTCCTCTCCTACGAGCAGTACTTC.

The chain recombines TRBV5-1 with TRBJ1-2; D not resolved. Germline CDR1 and CDR2: SGHRS and YFSETQ. The CDR3 consists of 16 residues. V was trimmed by 0 bases and J by 4 bases, leaving 16 bases between them. The CDR3 DNA reads TGCGCCAGCAGCTTGGGTGGCCCCGAGGGATCCTATGGCTACACCTTC. Protein product: CASSLGGPEGSYGYTF. Full variable domain (outside the CDR3, taken from reference TRBV5-1 and TRBJ1-2): KAGVTQTPRYLIKTRGQQVTLSCSPISGHRSVSWYQQTPGQGLQFLFEYFSETQRNKGNFPGRFSGRQFSNSRSEMNVSTLELGDSALYLCASSLGGPEGSYGYTFGSGTRLTVV.

The J gene is TRBJ1-2, the V gene TRBV6-5, with D possibly being TRBD1 (6 bases). CDR1 is MNHEY, CDR2 SVGAGI, per germline. This CDR3 contains 14 residues. Trimming stripped 7 bases from V and 5 bases from J, with 17 bases between. CDR3 sequence (DNA): TGTGCCAGCACCAAACGGGGGGGCTCTTATGGCTACACCTTC. Its protein is CASTKRGGSYGYTF.

A few counts support this clone. The J gene is TRBJ1-1, the V gene TRBV28; no reliable D call. CDR3 length: 10 amino acids. Germline CDR1 reads MDHEN; CDR2 reads SYDVKM. V shed 5 bases and J shed 11 bases, with 9 bases lying between them. The chain's CDR3 is CASSMDWAFF. In DNA form, the CDR3 reads TGTGCCAGCAGTATGGATTGGGCTTTCTTT.

This chain connects TRBV27 to TRBJ2-1; 7 bases fit TRBD2. Per the germline V gene, CDR1 is MNHEY and CDR2 is SMNVEV (reference sequence). The CDR3 totals 16 residues. J gave up 6 bases and V 0 bases, and 8 bases lay outside the gene matches. As DNA, the CDR3 is TGTGCCAGCAGTTTATCGGGACTATCTCTGGGCAATGAGCAGTTCTTC. Its protein product is CASSLSGLSLGNEQFF.

The J gene is TRBJ2-2, the V gene TRBV5-1; no firm D call. Germline V CDR1 and CDR2: SGHRS, YFSETQ. The CDR3 is 12 amino acids. Trimming removed 0 bases at V and 7 bases at J, with 4 bases between. The CDR3 is CASSLAVGELFF. DNA of the CDR3: TGCGCCAGCAGCTTGGCCGTCGGGGAGCTGTTTTTT.

The J gene is TRBJ1-2, the V gene TRBV19; 8 bases align to TRBD1. The CDR3 totals 13 residues. The V gene end was trimmed by 5 bases and the J gene end by 8 bases; junction bases not matched to a gene: 7. Germline V gene data show CDR1 as LNHDA and CDR2 as SQIVND (reference sequence). CDR3 in DNA: TGTGCCAGTAGTCCGACAGGGGCAAAAGGCTACACCTTC. Encoded protein: CASSPTGAKGYTF.

This clone was observed a few times. The gene calls are TRBV4-1 and TRBJ1-6; no clear D gene. CDR3 length: 16 residues. With 0 bases removed from V and 10 bases from J, the gap between germline ends came to 16 bases. Germline V gene data show CDR1 as MGHRA and CDR2 as YSYEKL. Written as DNA, the CDR3 is TGCGCCAGCAGCCAAGAATCGGCAGTAGGAAGGTCACCCCTCCACTTT. Encoded protein: CASSQESAVGRSPLHF.

The genes are TRBV6-5 and TRBJ1-2; TRBD1 agrees at 7 bases. V shed 8 bases, J shed 7 bases, and the junction held 13 bases outside the gene matches. The CDR3 spans 14 residues. The V gene's germline CDR1 is MNHEY and CDR2 SVGAGI. The CDR3 here is CASAQGGGGRGYTF. DNA of the CDR3: TGTGCCAGCGCCCAGGGGGGGGGAGGACGTGGCTACACCTTC.

The table lists this clone with a few counts. The chain joins TRBV9 to TRBJ2-7; D uncertain. This CDR3 region has 15 residues. Germline loops: CDR1 SGDLS, CDR2 YYNGEE. V was pared by 0 bases and J by 3 bases, with 13 bases between. As DNA, the CDR3 is TGTGCCAGCAGCGTAGGAGTCGAACCGGGCTACGAGCAGTACTTC. Translation gives CASSVGVEPGYEQYF.

This sequence joins TRBV18 and TRBJ1-1; TRBD1 matches 7 bases. Trimming took 3 bases from V and 4 from J; bases not matched to a gene: 8. Germline CDR1 reads KGHSH; CDR2 reads LQKENI. The CDR3 is made up of 15 amino acids. The CDR3 loop is CASSPWQGEVTEAFF. CDR3 DNA: TGTGCCAGCTCACCGTGGCAGGGGGAGGTCACTGAAGCTTTCTTT.

The J gene is TRBJ1-5, the V gene TRBV7-8; 8 nucleotides match TRBD1. The CDR3 covers 17 residues. Per the germline V gene, CDR1 is SGHVS and CDR2 is FQNEAQ. J was trimmed by 0 bases and V by 5 bases; bases with no gene match: 9. The CDR3 nucleotides are TGTGCCAGCAGCACCTGGACAGGGACGTATAGCAATCAGCCCCAGCATTTT. It encodes CASSTWTGTYSNQPQHF. The full variable domain, completed using reference TRBV7-8 and TRBJ1-5, is GAGVSQSPRYKVAKRGQDVALRCDPISGHVSLFWYQQALGQGPEFLTYFQNEAQLDKSGLPSDRFFAERPEGSVSTLKIQRTQQEDSAVYLCASSTWTGTYSNQPQHFGDGTRLSIL.

The chain has TRBV11-2 and TRBJ1-4; D may be TRBD1 (6 bases). The CDR3 has 13 amino acids. V shed 5 bases and J shed 6 bases, with 10 bases lying between them. Germline CDR1 reads SGHAT; CDR2 reads FQNNGV. The CDR3 sequence: CASSLQGYEKLFF. CDR3 nucleotide sequence: TGTGCCAGCAGCCTACAGGGATATGAAAAACTGTTTTTT.

The V and J genes are TRBV7-3 and TRBJ1-1, with D hard to call. CDR3 length equals 15 residues. The V gene lost 6 bases and the J gene lost 3 bases, with 17 bases spanning the gap. Per germline, CDR1 SGHTA and CDR2 FQGTGA. CDR3 nucleotides: TGTGCCAGCAGTCCGACCGGGCGCGTGGACACTGAAGCTTTCTTT. Amino acids: CASSPTGRVDTEAFF.

The V gene is TRBV5-1, the J gene TRBJ2-1; tentative D call: TRBD2 (5 bases). Germline V CDR1 and CDR2: SGHRS, YFSETQ. The CDR3 totals 12 residues. V lost 5 bases and J lost 7, with 10 bases in between. The CDR3 here is CASRRASNEQFF. DNA of the CDR3: TGCGCCAGCAGGAGGGCCAGTAATGAGCAGTTCTTC.

The chain carries TRBV4-2 and TRBJ1-1; D is possibly TRBD1 (5 bases). The germline gives CDR1 LGHNA, CDR2 YNFKEQ. Between the trimmed V and J ends, which lost 4 bases and 8 bases, there was a span of 17 bases. The CDR3 covers 14 residues. The CDR3 DNA sequence: TGTGCCAGCAGCCTAAATGTTGGGACCGCGGAAGCTTTCTTT. Protein product: CASSLNVGTAEAFF.

Written as DNA, the CDR3 is TGCGCCAGCAGCCAACGGCGTTCACCCGCCGGGGAGCTGTTTTTT. It specifies CASSQRRSPAGELFF. The chain couples TRBV4-1 to TRBJ2-2; no firm D call. The CDR3 covers 15 residues. Between the trimmed V and J ends, which lost 2 bases and 6 bases, there was a span of 13 bases. The germline CDR1 and CDR2 sequences are MGHRA and YSYEKL.